The rows below give T cell receptor beta chains drawn from one sample of a study of cytomegalovirus exposure and HLA in healthy donors. The repertoire was sequenced with immunoSEQ multiplex PCR; TCRdb's copy has only in-frame clones and lacks some. This sample has some 72,000 clones, with 90% to 96% found just once. The sample consisted of PBMCs. The receptors were sampled from a man between 18 and 29 years old in good health and CMV-seropositive. Each CDR3 is given with its conserved first and last residue. The order of the fields is J gene, D gene, V gene, CDR3 DNA, CDR3 protein. D genes are given only for firm matches.

TRBJ1-1,.,TRBV25-1,TGTGCCAGCAGGCAGGGGAACACTGAAGCTTTCTTT,CASRQGNTEAFF
TRBJ2-7,.,TRBV30,TGTGCCTGGAGTGTTGGAGTCTACGAGCAGTACTTC,CAWSVGVYEQYF
TRBJ1-4,.,TRBV6-1,TGTGCCAGCAGTGAAGGGACAGTTGAAAAACTGTTTTTT,CASSEGTVEKLFF
TRBJ2-2,TRBD1,TRBV9,TGTGCCAGCAGCCCGAGGGGGCGCGGAGGCACCGGGGAGCTGTTTTTT,CASSPRGRGGTGELFF
TRBJ2-3,TRBD2,TRBV5-6,TGTGCCAGCAGCCGGGTCACTAGCGGGAGTACAGATACGCAGTATTTT,CASSRVTSGSTDTQYF
TRBJ2-1,.,TRBV28,TGTGCCAGCAGTTTATGGGACAGTGAGCAGTTCTTC,CASSLWDSEQFF
TRBJ1-2,.,TRBV30,TGTGCCTGGAGTCGAGGGATCTATGGCTACACCTTC,CAWSRGIYGYTF
TRBJ2-7,TRBD2,TRBV28,TGTGCCAGCAGTTTATTGCGGGAGGTAACGTACGAGCAGTACTTC,CASSLLREVTYEQYF
TRBJ2-7,TRBD1,TRBV19,TGTGCCCGCCCAGTTGATCGGGACAGGAGCTACGAGCAGTACTTC,CARPVDRDRSYEQYF
TRBJ2-1,TRBD2,TRBV4-1,TGCGCCAGCAGCCCCGGTGGTCTAGCGGGGCAGTCCTACAATGAGCAGTTCTTC,CASSPGGLAGQSYNEQFF
TRBJ2-1,.,TRBV10-3,TGTGCCATCAGTGGTTTCGGCAATGAGCAGTTCTTC,CAISGFGNEQFF